The sequence of this T cell receptor beta chain was determined in a study of radiotherapy plus CTLA-4 blockade in lung cancer. Study findings and constraints: Reports state that early shifts in blood T cell clones, with interferon-beta, best predicted response. Radiotherapy was combined with ipilimumab, and tumor-derived TCR clones then expanded in blood.

This clone occurred a few times. The antigen is unknown. Clones were read by immunoSEQ multiplex PCR, and TCRdb kept only the in-frame ones, dropping some. The sample consists of some 25,000 clones, 70% to 75% of them appearing once. Germline V gene lookup returns CDR1 SEHNR and CDR2 FQNEAQ (reference sequence). This CDR3 region has 12 residues. V was pared by 4 bases and J by 6 bases, with 10 bases between. This chain connects TRBV7-9 to TRBJ2-7, with unresolved D. The specimen comprised peripheral blood, sampled from a patient treated with radiotherapy plus ipilimumab. This receptor was taken from a human donor with non-small cell lung cancer whose response to radiotherapy plus ipilimumab could not be evaluated. The CDR3 loop reads CASSSDRLEQYF. The CDR3 nucleotides read TGTGCCAGCAGCTCAGACCGACTCGAGCAGTACTTC.